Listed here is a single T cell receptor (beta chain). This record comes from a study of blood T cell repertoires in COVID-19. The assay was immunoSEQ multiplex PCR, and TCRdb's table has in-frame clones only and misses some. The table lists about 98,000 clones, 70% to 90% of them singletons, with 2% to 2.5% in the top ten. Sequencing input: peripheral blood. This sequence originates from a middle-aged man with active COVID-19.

The CDR3 loop is CASSHDLDRFSDSPLHF. As DNA, the CDR3 is TGTGCCAGCAGTCACGATCTCGACAGGTTCAGCGATTCACCCCTCCACTTT. The rearrangement uses TRBV6-6 and TRBJ1-6, with a possible D match to TRBD1 (6 bases). The germline V gene has CDR1 MNHNY and CDR2 SVGAGI (reference sequence). V lost 5 bases and J 8 bases, leaving 22 bases between the germline ends. This CDR3 contains 17 residues.